The T cell receptor beta chain described here comes from a study of cytomegalovirus exposure and HLA in healthy donors. For this clone: The antigen is unknown.

Germline CDR1 is KGHSH and CDR2 is LQKENI. This CDR3 spans 14 amino acids. The V and J ends lost 5 bases and 7 bases respectively, with 15 bases between them. PCR amplification relied on 60 Vbeta primers (plus 13 Jbeta primers). Method: immunoSEQ multiplex PCR; TCRdb's copy keeps in-frame clones and lacks some. Its table records 56,000 or so clones. Study-level points and caveats: Sequencing depth roughly uniform across donors was assumed in presence/absence analyses.

The V gene is TRBV18, the J gene TRBJ1-5; D gene ambiguous. The TCR comes from a man aged 40-49 years in good health and CMV-seropositive. Source material: PBMCs. In DNA, the CDR3 is TGTGCCAGCTCAGTAGATCAGGTACTGCAGCCCCAGCATTTT. Protein: CASSVDQVLQPQHF.